This paragraph reports one T cell receptor (beta chain). Only one count was recorded for this clone. The antigen this receptor binds is unknown. No base quality information exists; no much larger clone differs at one position. The cohort consisted of 650 to 700 healthy bone marrow donors. Cohort members were all nominally healthy when sampled, although unrecorded immune exposures were likely present. The donor was CMV seronegative and belonged to the group of several hundred seronegative cohort members. A peripheral blood sample was provided by each donor, and peripheral blood mononuclear cells were used for TCR beta sequencing. Genomic DNA was extracted from the blood cell samples with the Qiagen DNeasy Blood Extraction Kit. This sample was included in a study of cytomegalovirus exposure and HLA in healthy donors (dated by TCRdb to about 2017). A note on the overall study: An earlier analysis of several hundred of the donors reported about 300 Gb of sequence data and approximately 120 million unique TCR beta sequences obtained from around 180 million T cells. An early release that covered roughly 600 HLA-typed donors contained around 300 gigabases of sequencing data and 70 million to 100 million unique TCR sequences. A later genetic analysis took genome-wide SNP genotypes for about three fifths of the 666 donors and used that subset as a discovery cohort. In addition to the first cohort of roughly 700 subjects, a separate validation cohort of 120 different subjects was used. Every repertoire in the discovery cohort had been generated on one and the same sequencing platform. Both class I and class II loci were covered by HLA typing, at four-digit resolution. To decide whether each TCR beta V gene segment behaved as functional or pseudogenic, an earlier analysis of approximately 600 of the donors relied on high-throughput TCR beta sequencing. To predict cytomegalovirus infection status, the study brought together high-throughput TCR immunosequencing, statistical association of individual TCRs with disease status, and machine learning. The study was designed to test whether signatures of past pathogen exposure could be identified by cataloging public T cell receptors. Donor age, sex, ethnicity and CMV serostatus were compiled alongside the repertoire data. Across about 370 genotyped donors of the cohort, an average of approximately 240,000 unique TCR beta nucleotide sequences per donor were sequenced, and around 19% of those sequences were non-productive. Among the roughly 430 genotyped donors, about 83% belonged to the genetic ancestry cluster associated with self-reported Caucasian donors. The later analysis used no new phenotypic data to find candidate immune exposures, relying instead on TCR beta sequences and their occurrence across donors. Because of strong linkage in the cohort, four or five DR-DQ haplotypes were treated as single units for association and clustering. In a later analysis, previously published TCR beta repertoires from 550 to 750 donors were re-analyzed and high-resolution HLA genotyping was added so that TCR occurrence patterns could be studied. Using immunosequencing, the study profiled T cell repertoires from fewer than 850 subjects and related those repertoires to cytomegalovirus serostatus. Typing coverage differed by locus: A, B, C, DRB1 and DQB1 were typed in about 620-640 donors, DQA1 in about 550, DPA1 in around 580, and DPB1 in approximately 450. On the study overall, not on this receptor specifically: The only immune exposure information available for the cohort was CMV serostatus. In a later genetic analysis, fewer N-insertions in productive TCRs were reported among donors in an Asian-associated ancestry cluster than the approximately 710-donor mean. Sequencing depth was assumed to be roughly uniform across donors in the presence/absence analyses, though that assumption may not hold. A cluster of highly shared sequence variants was judged likely to be a technical artifact of the sequencing pipeline. At a false discovery rate of 0.05, a later analysis linked 15,000 to 20,000 TCR beta sequences to specific HLA alleles. In an earlier analysis of roughly 500 of the donors, most TCR beta V segments appeared in productive rearrangements about 87% or about 30% of the time, broadly matching IMGT annotations. A later analysis found that TCR association rates varied across HLA loci, with DRB1 alleles showing the most associated TCRs and HLA-C alleles the fewest. A further reported finding was that TCR beta sequences accurately predicted the HLA-A and HLA-B alleles for most subjects in the first cohort. V-gene and J-gene trimming of TCR beta chains was associated with a missense DCLRE1C variant in a later genetic analysis, and the association was replicated in an independent cohort. Linkage disequilibrium might explain the correlated functional status among segregating V segments, but an unknown experimental factor could not be excluded. The cohort was sequenced for TCR beta chains only, and without alpha or paired-chain data the features that could be detected were limited. Because HLA typing was unavailable for some donors at each locus, only the typed subset was used in association tests. According to a later analysis, most CMV-associated TCR beta chains appeared to be HLA-restricted, and the HLA associations seemed to be driven largely by CMV exposure. Cytomegalovirus status was reported to be diagnosed by the classifier with high specificity and sensitivity in both the original and validation cohorts. When HLA alleles, especially DR and DQ, strongly co-occurred, attributing TCR associations to individual alleles was difficult. While some public TCRs were present in many individuals, most TCR sequences turned up only very rarely across donors. Because counts were too low, 15 to 20 rarely observed V segments, including chromosome 9 orphons, were excluded from the earlier analysis of around 640 of the donors. In the study, some 180 TCR beta chains were listed as associated with cytomegalovirus. In a later analysis, HLA-associated TCR beta chains were found to be more clonally expanded and to have lower generation probabilities than equally common non-associated chains. In vitro tests confirmed that three of the cytomegalovirus-associated TCR beta chains recognize cytomegalovirus antigens. According to a later analysis, parvovirus B19, influenza, CMV and Epstein-Barr virus appeared linked to several top co-occurrence clusters. The authors suggested that the approach could potentially be extended to other disease states and immunological phenotypes.

Library preparation employed the immunoSEQ multiplex PCR assay. The multiplex PCR relied on a mix of 60 forward primers for TCR Vbeta segments and 13 reverse primers for TCR Jbeta segments. The CDR3 region of rearranged TCR beta genes was amplified from genomic DNA by a multiplex PCR assay. The Illumina HiSeq System was used to sequence the amplified TCR beta libraries as 87-base-pair reads. In the original analysis: In a later analysis, roughly 80 million unique TCR beta chains were counted across the roughly 610 repertoires, and roughly 9.9 million of these chains were shared by at least two donors. To remove PCR and sequencing errors, raw reads were error-corrected and collapsed into unique sequences using a nearest-neighbor algorithm that merged closely related sequences. Alignment of CDR3 sequences to IMGT reference sequences was used to assign V, D and J gene segments. For a sequence to be retained, at least a six-nucleotide match to both a V gene segment and a J gene segment was required. A rearrangement was called productive if the CDR3 had no stop codons and remained in frame with V and J, and every other rearrangement was called non-productive. Following IMGT convention, CDR3 was defined as the stretch from the second conserved V-encoded cysteine up to the conserved J-encoded phenylalanine. The earlier analysis of roughly 590 of the donors excluded sequences that lacked an unambiguous match to a single V gene segment. An earlier analysis of approximately 590 of the donors called V segments functional above 56.7% productive rearrangements and segregating when the between-donor standard deviation exceeded 5%. To diagnose cytomegalovirus status from the catalog of TCR beta chain sequences, a statistical classification framework was built. V and J gene assignment, in a later analysis, came from comparing TCR nucleotide sequences with IMGT/GENE-DB human TR gene sequences. In a later analysis, CDR3 sequences and most-parsimonious VDJ recombination scenarios were assigned using the TCRdist pipeline. In a later analysis, every TCR beta chain was defined by the combination of its CDR3 amino acid sequence and its V-gene family, and reads without a unique V-gene family were dropped. To address suspected cross-contamination and a sequencing artifact, a later analysis removed several hundred highly shared, low-generation-probability nucleotide sequences. In a later analysis, a clonal expansion index was calculated for each public chain from normalized within-repertoire ranks of inferred template counts. Generation probabilities in a later analysis came from a VDJ recombination model fitted to out-of-frame rearrangements, and those results were checked against IGoR. In a later analysis, TCR-TCR, TCR-HLA and TCR-CMV co-occurrence was scored with hypergeometric tests, and a repertoire-size bias correction was applied to TCR pairs. False discovery rates were estimated in a later analysis by permuting HLA or CMV assignments 20 times. A later analysis grouped co-occurring TCRs with DBSCAN, adding TCRdist sequence similarity when clustering within HLA-allele-positive subsets. Repertoires with fewer than 30,000 or more than 120,000 public chains, plus five repertoires with anomalous nucleotide sharing, were excluded from co-occurrence clustering. TCRdb mirrors the immuneACCESS table, restricted to in-frame sequences. Some clones are absent from its copies; in checked studies, under half trace to an unresolved V gene, and the reason for the others is unknown. V and J calls and clone size come straight from that table; D and trimming were deduced from the DNA. The sample table shows some 200,000 clones, and about 79% are seen once. The top ten clonotypes cover over 2% of the sample.

Material: PBMCs. This sequence was found in a woman aged 50 to 60 in good health and CMV-seronegative.

The CDR3 region: CASSQGQGGEKLFF. The DNA reads TGTGCCAGCAGCCAGGGACAGGGTGGAGAAAAACTGTTTTTT. The rearranged segments are TRBV7-9 and TRBJ1-4; 9 bases in the middle match TRBD1. From V the trimming removes 5 bases and from J it removes 8 bases, while the gene matches leave 6 bases of the junction unaccounted for. For CDR1 and CDR2, the germline V gene (reference sequence) lists SEHNR and FQNEAQ. The CDR3 contains 14 residues, cysteine and phenylalanine counted. Only the CDR3 DNA stays, 42 bases, in frame from base 1.